This is a list of T cell receptor beta chains from one sample in a study of CD8 T cells in ankylosing spondylitis. TCRdb processed the 5' RACE reads anew with MiXCR; each CDR3 protein has one entry. The table has just under 550,000 distinct CDR3 sequences, 10% to 15% seen once. The sequenced sample was blood, either unsorted or a sorted T cell fraction (not recorded which). Source of these receptors: a male donor with ankylosing spondylitis. CDR3s include the opening cysteine and the closing phenylalanine or tryptophan. The D gene is left open where the match is weak. The size of a clone is reported for some rows only, either as once, few or many, or as a class for expanded clones.

V gene	J gene	D gene	clone size	CDR3 DNA	CDR3 protein
TRBV5-1	TRBJ2-3	NA	many	TGCGCCAGCAGCTTTGGACAAGACACAGATACGCAGTATTTT	CASSFGQDTDTQYF
TRBV20-1	TRBJ2-1	TRBD2	NA	TGCAGTGCTAGTGACACTAGCGGCCACAACAATGAGCAGTTCTTC	CSASDTSGHNNEQFF
TRBV12-3/TRBV12-4	TRBJ2-1	NA	few	TGTGCCAGCAGTTTAGGGCCAGAGGGTGAGCAGTTCTTC	CASSLGPEGEQFF
TRBV14	TRBJ2-1	NA	NA	TGTGCCAGCAGCCAACTAGCGAGCTCCTACAATGAGCAGTTCTTC	CASSQLASSYNEQFF
TRBV10-3	TRBJ2-7	NA	many	TGTGCCATCAGTGCGAGTGACTACGAGCAGTACTTC	CAISASDYEQYF
TRBV12-3/TRBV12-4	TRBJ1-6	NA	NA	TGTGCCACCAGACAGGAGCAGAATTCACCCCTCCACTTT	CATRQEQNSPLHF
TRBV21-1	TRBJ1-1	NA	few	TGTGCCAGCAGCAAAGAAACAGGGGGCTTGAACACTGAAGCTTTCTTT	CASSKETGGLNTEAFF
TRBV11-3	TRBJ2-1	NA	NA	TGTGCCAGCAGCTTAGACCGGGAAAAGGAGCAGTTCTTC	CASSLDREKEQFF
TRBV5-1	TRBJ2-6	NA	few	TGCGCCAGCAGCTTGGTAACAGGTTCCGCCAACGTCCTGACTTTC	CASSLVTGSANVLTF
TRBV18	TRBJ2-5	TRBD2	NA	TGTGCCAGCTCACCCCTGACTAGCATCACGGAGACCCAGTACTTC	CASSPLTSITETQYF
TRBV24-1	TRBJ2-1	NA	many	TGTGCCACCAGTGGAAGCGGATGGCCCAATGAGCAGTTCTTC	CATSGSGWPNEQFF
TRBV20-1	TRBJ2-1	TRBD2	NA	TGCAGTGCTAGACCAGCGGGAGACTCGGGGCTTTACAATGAGCAGTTCTTC	CSARPAGDSGLYNEQFF
TRBV7-9	TRBJ2-1	NA	NA	TGTGCCAGCAGCTCAGGGACCGATAGGGAGCAGTTCTTC	CASSSGTDREQFF
TRBV5-1	TRBJ2-5	TRBD2	NA	TGCGCCAGCAGCGAAAGGGCTAGCGGGAGCCCAGGGGAGACCCAGTACTTC	CASSERASGSPGETQYF
TRBV18	TRBJ2-7	TRBD2	few	TGTGCCAGCTCGCTGGGACTAGCGGGAGTAGACGAGCAGTACTTC	CASSLGLAGVDEQYF
TRBV20-1	TRBJ2-3	NA	NA	TGCAGTGCTAGAGGCGCCCGGGCAGATACGCAGTATTTT	CSARGARADTQYF
TRBV2	TRBJ1-1	NA	many	TGTGCCAGCAGTGACTTGCCTGAAGCTTTCTTT	CASSDLPEAFF
TRBV29-1	TRBJ2-3	NA	NA	TGCAGCGTTGAAGATCTTTCGCAGGGCGGTATAGATACGCAGTATTTT	CSVEDLSQGGIDTQYF
TRBV9	TRBJ1-3	NA	few	TGTGCCAGCAGCGTCGGATCTGGGATGGCTGGAAACACCATATATTTT	CASSVGSGMAGNTIYF
TRBV6-1	TRBJ1-1	NA	few	TGTGCCAGCAGGATTGGGGGTGACACTGAAGCTTTCTTT	CASRIGGDTEAFF
TRBV18	TRBJ1-4	TRBD1	NA	TGTGCCAGCTCACCAAAGACCGGGACAGGGTTTGCGAAACTGTTTTTT	CASSPKTGTGFAKLFF
TRBV18	TRBJ1-4	NA	few	TGTGCCAGCTCACCTCGGCCCGGGGAAAAACTGTTTTTT	CASSPRPGEKLFF
TRBV6-1	TRBJ2-1	TRBD1	few	TGTGCCAGCAGAGATCGGGACAGGGGGGAACTTGTGCAGTTCTTC	CASRDRDRGELVQFF
TRBV20-1	TRBJ2-5	NA	few	TGCAGTGCTAGTGGCTCTCCGGAGACCCAGTACTTC	CSASGSPETQYF
TRBV11-2	TRBJ2-3	NA	many	TGTGCCAGCAGCTTACAGGGGAAATACACAGATACGCAGTATTTT	CASSLQGKYTDTQYF
TRBV7-2	TRBJ2-1	NA	many	TGTGCCAGCAGTTTAGTGGCAGACTCCTACAATGAGCAGTTCTTC	CASSLVADSYNEQFF
TRBV21-1	TRBJ2-3	NA	NA	TGTGCCAGCAGCAAGGGGAACAGATTTAGCACAGATACGCAGTATTTT	CASSKGNRFSTDTQYF
TRBV5-1	TRBJ2-5	NA	NA	TGCGCCAGCAGCTTGATTGGGCTAGCGCGTCAAGAGACCCAGTACTTC	CASSLIGLARQETQYF
TRBV7-8	TRBJ2-7	NA	NA	TGTGCCAGCAGTTCGACGGGACAACTCTACGAGCAGTACTTC	CASSSTGQLYEQYF
TRBV20-1	TRBJ1-3	TRBD1	few	TGCAGTGCTTCACAGGGGGTTGGTGGAAACACCATATATTTT	CSASQGVGGNTIYF
TRBV7-7	TRBJ2-1	NA	many	TGTGCCAGCAGCTTAGAGGGGGGGGCCAACAATGAGCAGTTCTTC	CASSLEGGANNEQFF
TRBV29-1	TRBJ1-1	NA	NA	TGCAGCGTTCGGGGCCTCACTGAAGCTTTCTTT	CSVRGLTEAFF
TRBV7-2	TRBJ2-5	TRBD2	NA	TGTGCCAGCAGCCGTACTAGCGGGACTGAGACCCAGTACTTC	CASSRTSGTETQYF
TRBV10-3	TRBJ2-5	TRBD2	many	TGTGCCATCAGTGAACTAGCGGGACAAGAGACCCAGTACTTC	CAISELAGQETQYF
TRBV6-5	TRBJ2-7	TRBD1	few	TGTGCCAGCAGTTTCTCCGGGACAGGGGAGTCCGAGCAGTACTTC	CASSFSGTGESEQYF
TRBV12-3/TRBV12-4	TRBJ2-5	TRBD2	many	TGTGCCAGCAGAAGAGATAGCGGGCGGGAGACCCAGTACTTC	CASRRDSGRETQYF
TRBV2	TRBJ2-1	NA	NA	TGTGCCAGCAGTCCCGACTTTAACTCCTACAATGAGCAGTTCTTC	CASSPDFNSYNEQFF
TRBV7-9	TRBJ2-7	NA	NA	TGTGCCAGCAGCCGGGTAGGGGGCGAGCAGTACTTC	CASSRVGGEQYF
TRBV4-2	TRBJ2-7	NA	many	TGTGCCAGCAGCCAACCTGCTGTGACAGTTTACGGCGAGCAGTACTTC	CASSQPAVTVYGEQYF
TRBV20-1	TRBJ2-1	TRBD1	few	TGCAGTGCGGGGGGACAGGGAGTTGGCTCCTACAATGAGCAGTTCTTC	CSAGGQGVGSYNEQFF
TRBV5-1	TRBJ2-7	NA	many	TGCGCCAGCAGCTATGACAGCTACGAGCAGTACTTC	CASSYDSYEQYF
TRBV2	TRBJ1-1	NA	NA	TGTGCCAGCAGAAAAGGGAGATACACTGAAGCTTTCTTT	CASRKGRYTEAFF
TRBV6-1	TRBJ1-5	NA	many	TGTGCCAGCCGACAGCCCAATCAGCCCCAGCATTTT	CASRQPNQPQHF
TRBV29-1	TRBJ2-7	TRBD1	NA	TGCAGCGTTGGACGAGGGGGCGCTTCCGAGCAGTACTTC	CSVGRGGASEQYF
TRBV5-1	TRBJ2-7	TRBD2	few	TGCGCCAGCAGCTTGGCCGCGGCGGGGGGTTCCTACGAGCAGTACTTC	CASSLAAAGGSYEQYF
TRBV6-5	TRBJ1-5	NA	few	TGTGCCACGTCAGTTCCAGACAGCGCGAGCGTGGGCAATCAGCCCCAGCATTTT	CATSVPDSASVGNQPQHF
TRBV7-9	TRBJ1-2	NA	few	TGTGCCAGCACCTCCGATGTCGGTAGGGCACTAAACTATGGCTACACCTTC	CASTSDVGRALNYGYTF
TRBV27	TRBJ2-1	TRBD1	NA	TGTGCCAGCAGCAGAGGACAGGGTAGGCACAATGAGCAGTTCTTC	CASSRGQGRHNEQFF
TRBV20-1	TRBJ1-5	NA	NA	TGCAGTGCAATCGACAGGAGCAATCAGCCCCAGCATTTT	CSAIDRSNQPQHF
TRBV4-1	TRBJ2-5	TRBD1	few	TGCGCCAGCAGCCAAGATCCCGGGACAGAGGAGACCCAGTACTTC	CASSQDPGTEETQYF
TRBV18	TRBJ1-5	TRBD1	NA	TGTGCCAGCTCAGCCGGGACAGGGGACTATCAGCCCCAGCATTTT	CASSAGTGDYQPQHF
TRBV20-1	TRBJ2-2	TRBD2	NA	TGCTGTGCCCCGATGGTAGCGGGGGCCGCGAACACCGGGGAGCTGTTTTTT	CCAPMVAGAANTGELFF
TRBV29-1	TRBJ1-1	NA	few	TGCAGCGCCCAGACAGAGAACACTGAAGCTTTCTTT	CSAQTENTEAFF
TRBV20-1	TRBJ2-5	TRBD2	few	TGCAGTGCGACCGGGACTAGCGGGACCAAAGAGACCCAGTACTTC	CSATGTSGTKETQYF
TRBV20-1	TRBJ2-3	TRBD1	few	TGCAGTGCAAACGCTCAACAGGGGGCCTCAGATACGCAGTATTTT	CSANAQQGASDTQYF